This T cell receptor (beta chain) was documented in a study of T-cell reconstitution after alpha-beta-depleted transplantation in children. Findings of the study overall: Reportedly, alpha-beta T cells present about two months post-transplant originated from several hundred expanded clones of graft origin.

This clonotype was observed at least ten times. Antigen: not known. Unique molecular identifiers were used to barcode this TCRbeta library. TCRdb itself ran the PCR reads through MiXCR, one entry per CDR3 protein. Seen here are about 97,000 distinct CDR3 sequences, about 7.5% observed once, and the top ten hold about a sixth. Sample: PBMCs, taken before TCRalphabeta/CD19-depleted stem cell transplant. The receptor was isolated from a boy aged 2-9 years with acute lymphoblastic leukemia, due to receive a stem cell transplant.

CDR3 sequence: CATSEPGQGRGTGELFF. The CDR3 nucleotides are TGTGCCACCAGTGAACCGGGACAGGGTAGGGGGACCGGGGAGCTGTTTTTT. The chain recombines TRBV24-1 with TRBJ2-2, with 9 bases fitting TRBD1. CDR1 and CDR2 from the germline V gene are KGHDR and SFDVKD. The CDR3 sequence is 17 residues long. After removal of 4 bases from V and 5 bases from J, the junction contained 10 bases not matched to a gene.